This T cell receptor (beta chain) was obtained from a study of beta chain features in type 1 diabetes listed by TCRdb under 2018. Context from the whole study: Patients and healthy donors did not differ in mean age, gender distribution, total cell number or subset yield. The study compared TCRB repertoires of sorted circulating CD4+ T cell subsets between recently diagnosed type 1 diabetes patients and matched healthy donors. A total of over 95,000,000 sorted cells were examined across all samples, and RNA yield correlated strongly with the number of cells per subset. Regulatory and stem cell-like memory subsets were isolated from only 8 patients and about 8 healthy donors, whereas naive and central memory subsets came from all 28 donors. The study at large found these results: At VDJ recombination sites, type 1 diabetes patients had fewer insertions and more deleted nucleotides, which implies abnormalities in thymic rearrangement. In all four CD4+ subsets, TCRB CDR3 length was moderately but significantly shorter in type 1 diabetes patients. Only small numbers of individuals were included in the HLA sub-analyses, which left unresolved whether HLA type had any influence on TCRB rearrangement. Shorter templates might have been favored by PCR, but patient and control samples were amplified and corrected together, so both groups would have been affected equally by any skew. Because cDNA was sequenced instead of genomic DNA, highly expressing activated cells could be over-represented, though the groups showed no difference in activation or CD3 levels. Naive, central memory and regulatory TCRB repertoires appeared to be more alike among patients than among healthy donors.

This clone came up a few times. Its antigen is unknown. Base qualities are missing; no much larger clone stands one base away. The High Capacity cDNA Reverse Transcription Kit was used to reverse transcribe all of the isolated RNA, meaning that expressed TCRB transcripts were what got sequenced. Deep immunoSEQ sequencing was performed on naive, central memory and regulatory T cell samples, with an average of about 3.57 million total reads per sample. Sorted cells were lysed in RLT buffer and RNA was extracted with DNase-treated RNeasy Micro or Mini kits, depending on cell number. To prevent cross-contamination, each cell subset was processed individually, whereas patient and healthy donor samples were processed jointly. Using the immunoSEQ multiplex PCR, TCRB sequences were amplified from cDNA into 87-bp fragments spanning the CDR3 region. The amplicons were sequenced using the Illumina HiSeq platform. The paper's data handling went like this. PCR bias was corrected computationally using synthetic template baselines, and reads within Hamming distance 2 were collapsed, with unmergeable singletons discarded. Reads were aligned to IMGT to assign V, D and J genes, CDR3 length, and insertions or deletions at six rearrangement sites. Within each subset, clonotype counts were normalized to sorted cell number, and only after that were true diversity and Gini coefficients computed with the tcR R package. The overlap coefficient, calculated on TCRB nucleotide sequences, was used to quantify repertoire sharing. Here the immuneACCESS table is served through TCRdb, limited to in-frame sequences with V and J called. Missing clones are a known gap in these copies; in checked studies unresolved V genes cover under half, and the rest lacks a known reason. V, J and clone size are those of that table, while D and trimming were read from the DNA. In all, the sample holds 140,000 to 150,000 clones, and 40% to 60% of those were seen once. The top ten clones comprise under 0.45% of the sample.

Each donor gave one peripheral blood draw, approximately 110 mL on average, collected into heparinised tubes. Using a panel that included CD45RO, CCR7, CD25, CD127, CD95 and CD27, naive, central memory, regulatory and stem cell-like memory CD4+ T cells were sorted on a BD FACSAria II. Purity was above 95% for every sorted population. PBMCs were isolated right away by Lymphoprep density gradient centrifugation and were stained directly, without culture. To minimize batch effects, samples were stained and sorted in pairs, one healthy donor with one patient per experiment. V sheds 7 bases and J sheds 3 bases, leaving 9 bases between their ends. Based on the germline V gene, the CDR1 and CDR2 sequences are SQVTM and ANQGSEA. The CDR3, from cysteine to phenylalanine, totals 11 residues. Solely the CDR3 DNA is kept, with 33 bases framed from the first base.

This sequence uses TRBV29-1 and TRBJ1-1; TRBD1 is possibly the D segment (6 matching bases). This TCR was recovered from a young man in good health. Sequencing was done on a sample of Tregs from blood. The sample's cell subset or site label, decoded: regulatory CD4+ T cells. The DNA sequence reads TGCAGCGGCGAGGGGGACACTGAAGCTTTCTTT. It translates to CSGEGDTEAFF.